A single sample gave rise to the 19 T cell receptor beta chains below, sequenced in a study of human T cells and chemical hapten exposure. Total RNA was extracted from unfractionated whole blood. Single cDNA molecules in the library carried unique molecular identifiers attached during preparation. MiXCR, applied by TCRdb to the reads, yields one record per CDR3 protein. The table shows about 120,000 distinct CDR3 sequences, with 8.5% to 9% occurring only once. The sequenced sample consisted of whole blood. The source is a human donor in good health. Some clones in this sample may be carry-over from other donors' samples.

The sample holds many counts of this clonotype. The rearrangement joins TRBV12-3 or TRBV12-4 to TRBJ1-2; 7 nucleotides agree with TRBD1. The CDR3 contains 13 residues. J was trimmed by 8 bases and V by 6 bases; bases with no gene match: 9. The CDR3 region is CASSNNRGRGYTF. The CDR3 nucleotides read TGTGCCAGCAGCAACAACAGGGGTAGAGGCTACACCTTC.

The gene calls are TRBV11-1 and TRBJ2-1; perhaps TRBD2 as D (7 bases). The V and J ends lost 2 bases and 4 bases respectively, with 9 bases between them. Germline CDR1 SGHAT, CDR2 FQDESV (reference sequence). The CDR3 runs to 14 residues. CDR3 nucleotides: TGTGCCAGCAGCTTAAAGGGGGGGTACAATGAGCAGTTCTTC. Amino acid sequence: CASSLKGGYNEQFF.

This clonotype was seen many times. CDR3 region: CASSIAMGFGNEQFF. CDR3 DNA: TGTGCCAGCAGCATAGCTATGGGGTTCGGGAATGAGCAGTTCTTC. J is TRBJ2-1 and V is TRBV9; no firm D call. Deletions cut 4 bases from V and 7 bases from J, with 18 bases between. This CDR3 has 15 residues. The V gene's germline CDR1 is SGDLS and CDR2 YYNGEE.

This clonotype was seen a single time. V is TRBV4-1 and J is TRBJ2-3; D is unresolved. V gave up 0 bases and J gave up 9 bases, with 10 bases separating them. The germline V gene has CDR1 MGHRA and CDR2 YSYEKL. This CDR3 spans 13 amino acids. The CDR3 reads CASSQETPQTQYF. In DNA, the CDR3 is TGCGCCAGCAGCCAAGAAACTCCTCAAACGCAGTATTTT.

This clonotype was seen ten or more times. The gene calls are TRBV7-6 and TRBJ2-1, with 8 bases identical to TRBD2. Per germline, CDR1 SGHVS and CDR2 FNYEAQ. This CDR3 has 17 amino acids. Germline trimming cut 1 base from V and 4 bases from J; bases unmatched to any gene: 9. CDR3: CASSLVAFAGGYNEQFF. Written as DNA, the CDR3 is TGTGCCAGCAGCTTAGTTGCTTTTGCGGGAGGATACAATGAGCAGTTCTTC.

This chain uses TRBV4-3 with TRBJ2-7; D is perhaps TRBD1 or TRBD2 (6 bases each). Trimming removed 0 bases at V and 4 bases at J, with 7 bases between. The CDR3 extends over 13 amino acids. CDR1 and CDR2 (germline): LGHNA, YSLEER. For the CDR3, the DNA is TGCGCCAGCAGCCAAGAAGGGGGGTACGAGCAGTACTTC. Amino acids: CASSQEGGYEQYF.

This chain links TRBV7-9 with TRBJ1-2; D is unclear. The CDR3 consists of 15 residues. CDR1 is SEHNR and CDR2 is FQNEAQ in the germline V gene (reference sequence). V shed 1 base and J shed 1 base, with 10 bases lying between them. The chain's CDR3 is CASSLGRLLNYGYTF. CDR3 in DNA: TGTGCCAGCAGCTTAGGGCGCCTTCTTAACTATGGCTACACCTTC.

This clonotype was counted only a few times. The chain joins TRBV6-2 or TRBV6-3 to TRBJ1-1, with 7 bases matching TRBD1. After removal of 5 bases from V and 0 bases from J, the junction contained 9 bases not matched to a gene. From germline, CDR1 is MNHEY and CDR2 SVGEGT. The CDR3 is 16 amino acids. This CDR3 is CASSGPGQNMNTEAFF. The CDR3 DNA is TGTGCCAGCAGTGGTCCGGGACAGAACATGAACACTGAAGCTTTCTTT.

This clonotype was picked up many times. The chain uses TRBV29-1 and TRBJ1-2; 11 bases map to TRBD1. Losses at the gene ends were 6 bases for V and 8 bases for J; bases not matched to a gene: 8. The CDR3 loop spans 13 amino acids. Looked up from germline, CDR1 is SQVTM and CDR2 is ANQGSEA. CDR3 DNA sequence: TGCAGCGTAGCCGGACAGGGGGCGAGAGGCTACACCTTC. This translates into CSVAGQGARGYTF.

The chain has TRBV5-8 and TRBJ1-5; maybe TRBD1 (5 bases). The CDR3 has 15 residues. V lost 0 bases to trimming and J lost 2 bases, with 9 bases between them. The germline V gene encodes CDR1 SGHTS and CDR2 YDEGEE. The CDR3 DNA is TGTGCCAGCAGCTTGGCGGACATAGGCAATCAGCCCCAGCATTTT. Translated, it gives CASSLADIGNQPQHF.

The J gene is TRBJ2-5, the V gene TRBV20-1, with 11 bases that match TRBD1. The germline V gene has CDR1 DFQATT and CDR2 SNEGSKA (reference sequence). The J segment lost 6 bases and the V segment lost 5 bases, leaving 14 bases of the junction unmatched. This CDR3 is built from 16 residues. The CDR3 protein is CSAFQIGTGGRKTQYF. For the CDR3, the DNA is TGCAGTGCTTTTCAAATTGGGACAGGGGGAAGGAAGACCCAGTACTTC.

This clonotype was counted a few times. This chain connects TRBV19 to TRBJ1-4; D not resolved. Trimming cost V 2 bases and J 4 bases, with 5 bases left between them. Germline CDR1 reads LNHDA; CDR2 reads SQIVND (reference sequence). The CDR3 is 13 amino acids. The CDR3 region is CASSIRSNEKLFF. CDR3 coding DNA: TGTGCCAGTAGTATACGGAGTAATGAAAAACTGTTTTTT.

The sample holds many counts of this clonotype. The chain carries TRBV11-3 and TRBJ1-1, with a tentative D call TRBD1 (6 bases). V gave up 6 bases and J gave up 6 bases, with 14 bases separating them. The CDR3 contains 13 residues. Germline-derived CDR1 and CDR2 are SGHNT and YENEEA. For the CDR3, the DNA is TGTGCCAGCAGTCCCGGGACAAGTGCTGAAGCTTTCTTT. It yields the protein CASSPGTSAEAFF. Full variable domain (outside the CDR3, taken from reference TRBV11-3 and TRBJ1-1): EAGVVQSPRYKIIEKKQPVAFWCNPISGHNTLYWYLQNLGQGPELLIRYENEEAVDDSQLPKDRFSAERLKGVDSTLKIQPAELGDSAVYLCASSPGTSAEAFFGQGTRLTVV.

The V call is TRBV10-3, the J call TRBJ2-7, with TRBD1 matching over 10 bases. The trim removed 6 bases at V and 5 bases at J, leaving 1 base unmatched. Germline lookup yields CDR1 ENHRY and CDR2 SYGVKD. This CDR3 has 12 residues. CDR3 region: CAIRGTGDEQYF. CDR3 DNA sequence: TGTGCCATCAGGGGGACAGGGGACGAGCAGTACTTC.

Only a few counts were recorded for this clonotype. This chain's CDR3 is CASQRTYQETQYF. CDR3 sequence (DNA): TGTGCCAGTCAGAGGACATACCAAGAGACCCAGTACTTC. V is TRBV19 and J is TRBJ2-5, with TRBD1 as a possible D gene (5 bases). CDR1 and CDR2 from the germline V gene are LNHDA and SQIVND (reference sequence). V lost 8 bases, J lost 0 bases, and 10 bases lay in between. CDR3 size: 13 residues.

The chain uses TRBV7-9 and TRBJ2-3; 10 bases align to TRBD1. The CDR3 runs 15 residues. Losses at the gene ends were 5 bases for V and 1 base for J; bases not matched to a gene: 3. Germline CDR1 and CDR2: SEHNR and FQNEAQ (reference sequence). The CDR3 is CASSTGTGGTDTQYF. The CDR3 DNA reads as TGTGCCAGCAGCACCGGGACAGGGGGCACAGATACGCAGTATTTT.

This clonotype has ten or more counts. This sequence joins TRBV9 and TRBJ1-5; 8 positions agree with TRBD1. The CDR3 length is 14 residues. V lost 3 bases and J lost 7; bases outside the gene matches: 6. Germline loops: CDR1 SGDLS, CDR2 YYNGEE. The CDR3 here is CASSAQGAGQPQHF. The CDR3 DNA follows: TGTGCCAGCAGCGCCCAGGGGGCTGGGCAGCCCCAGCATTTT.

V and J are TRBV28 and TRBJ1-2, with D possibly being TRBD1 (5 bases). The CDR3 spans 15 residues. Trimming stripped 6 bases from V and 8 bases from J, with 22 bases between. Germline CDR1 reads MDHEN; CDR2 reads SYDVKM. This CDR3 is CASSPLYQGSGGYTF. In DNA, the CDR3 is TGTGCCAGCAGCCCGCTCTATCAGGGATCGGGCGGCTACACCTTC.

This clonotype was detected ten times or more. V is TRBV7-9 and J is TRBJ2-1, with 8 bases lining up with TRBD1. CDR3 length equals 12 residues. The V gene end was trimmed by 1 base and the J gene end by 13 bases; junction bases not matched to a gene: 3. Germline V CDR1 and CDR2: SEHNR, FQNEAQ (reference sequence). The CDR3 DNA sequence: TGTGCCAGCAGCTTAGGAACAGGGGGTCAGTTCTTC. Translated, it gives CASSLGTGGQFF.